This passage covers 26 T cell receptor beta chains from one sample sequenced in a study of identical twins. TCRdb fed the 5' RACE reads into MiXCR, producing one record per CDR3 protein. The table has about 530,000 distinct CDR3 sequences, approximately 20% seen once. These data also formed part of another study, on yellow fever vaccine responses in identical twins.

The sequencing sample was made of CD4+ T cells sorted from blood. Receptor source: a woman under 30 in good health.

This clonotype was detected a few times. The chain recombines TRBV7-3 with TRBJ2-1, with 8 bases aligning to TRBD2. Trimming at V came to 0 bases and at J to 4 bases, leaving 8 bases not matched to a gene. The CDR3 is 17 amino acids. The germline CDR1 and CDR2 sequences are SGHTA and FQGTGA. The DNA for the CDR3 is TGTGCCAGCAGCTTAACTACGGGGGGGATCGGGTACAATGAGCAGTTCTTC. Translating gives CASSLTTGGIGYNEQFF.

This chain uses TRBV5-4 with TRBJ2-5, with 11 bases that match TRBD1. Germline CDR1 reads SGHNT; CDR2 reads YYREEE (reference sequence). V was clipped by 2 bases and J by 3 bases; unmatched bases: 6. The CDR3 is 16 residues long. CDR3: CASSFGTGGGKETQYF. Here the CDR3 DNA reads TGTGCCAGCAGCTTTGGGACAGGGGGGGGCAAAGAGACCCAGTACTTC.

Written as DNA, the CDR3 is TGTGCCAGCAGCGTCATAGCGGGAGGGCCTATCTATGAGCAGTTCTTC. Translation gives CASSVIAGGPIYEQFF. The chain employs TRBV9 and TRBJ2-1, with 11 bases identical to TRBD2. The CDR3 runs 16 residues. V shed 2 bases and J 8 bases; nucleotides not matched to a gene: 9. Germline V gives CDR1 SGDLS, CDR2 YYNGEE.

Points on this clonotype: A much bigger clone sits one base away, suggesting this may be a read error. The rearrangement uses TRBV3-1 and TRBJ2-3; D ambiguous. Germline CDR1 is LGHDT and CDR2 is YNNKEL (reference sequence). This CDR3 has 15 amino acids. The CDR3 DNA reads as TGTGCCAGCAGCCAAGCTGGGTATAGCACAGATACGCTGTATTTT. Its translation: CASSQAGYSTDTLYF.

This clonotype was found a few times. The chain links TRBV6-1 to TRBJ2-2, with TRBD2 as a possible D gene (6 bases). The CDR3 is 18 amino acids. Germline V lookup: CDR1 MNHNS, CDR2 SASEGT. V gave up 5 bases and J gave up 3 bases, with 22 bases separating them. The CDR3 protein is CASSLQVGAGGHTGELFF. Written as DNA, the CDR3 is TGTGCCAGCAGTCTCCAGGTGGGAGCGGGTGGACACACCGGGGAGCTGTTTTTT.

This sequence joins TRBV2 and TRBJ2-7; D gene ambiguous. Germline CDR1 SNHLY, CDR2 FYNNEI. V was clipped by 6 bases and J by 5 bases, with 11 bases between them. CDR3 size: 12 residues. CDR3 amino acids: CASRKETNEQYF. The CDR3 DNA sequence: TGTGCCAGCAGGAAGGAAACCAACGAGCAGTACTTC. Together with reference TRBV2 and TRBJ2-7, the CDR3 gives the full variable domain: EPEVTQTPSHQVTQMGQEVILRCVPISNHLYFYWYRQILGQKVEFLVSFYNNEISEKSEIFDDQFSVERPDGSNFTLKIRSTKLEDSAMYFCASRKETNEQYFGPGTRLTVT.

The V call is TRBV7-9, the J call TRBJ2-7, with D possibly being TRBD1 (5 bases). The CDR3 is 14 amino acids. CDR1 is SEHNR and CDR2 is FQNEAQ in the germline V gene (reference sequence). The V end was cut by 0 bases, the J end by 0 bases, with 6 bases between. The CDR3 DNA reads as TGTGCCAGCAGCTTAGCGGGGCACTCCTACGAGCAGTACTTC. Translation gives CASSLAGHSYEQYF.

This clonotype was seen more than once but under ten times. This sequence joins TRBV20-1 and TRBJ2-1, with TRBD1 identical over 7 bases. V lost 3 bases, J lost 4 bases, and 12 bases stayed unmatched. Germline V gene data show CDR1 as DFQATT and CDR2 as SNEGSKA (reference sequence). The CDR3 is 16 amino acids. This CDR3 is CSASAFIGTVYNEQFF. The CDR3 DNA reads as TGCAGTGCTAGCGCTTTCATCGGGACAGTTTACAATGAGCAGTTCTTC.

The V call is TRBV29-1, the J call TRBJ2-7; TRBD1 might be the D (6 bases). Germline V gives CDR1 SQVTM, CDR2 ANQGSEA. This CDR3 spans 13 amino acids. Deletions cut 7 bases from V and 5 bases from J, with 18 bases between. The CDR3 loop reads CSARDMFGNEQYF. DNA of the CDR3: TGCAGCGCCCGGGACATGTTTGGGAACGAGCAGTACTTC.

The CDR3 loop reads CASRGQGEDGNTIYF. In nucleotides, the CDR3 is TGTGCCAGCAGGGGACAGGGGGAAGATGGAAACACCATATATTTT. The V gene is TRBV12-3 or TRBV12-4, the J gene TRBJ1-3, with TRBD1 matching 11 bases. The CDR3 length is 15 residues. V was clipped by 6 bases and J by 3 bases; unmatched bases: 4.

The V and J genes are TRBV5-1 and TRBJ2-7; TRBD1 agrees at 7 bases. The CDR3 has 15 amino acids. V was clipped by 2 bases and J by 1 base; unmatched bases: 6. Germline V gene lookup returns CDR1 SGHRS and CDR2 YFSETQ. The CDR3 DNA reads as TGCGCCAGCAGCTTCGGGGCAGGGGGATCCTACGAGCAGTACGTC. Translation: CASSFGAGGSYEQYV.

The rearrangement uses TRBV7-6 and TRBJ2-3; 8 nucleotides match TRBD1. CDR3 length: 15 amino acids. CDR1 is SGHVS and CDR2 is FNYEAQ in the germline V gene. V was pared by 4 bases and J by 2 bases, with 5 bases of the junction left unmatched. CDR3 nucleotides: TGTGCCAGCAGCTCACGGACAGGGTCCACAGATACGCAGTATTTT. Its translation: CASSSRTGSTDTQYF.

This clonotype was observed at least ten times. The chain links TRBV5-5 to TRBJ2-6; D remains ambiguous. CDR3 length: 15 residues. Per the germline V gene, CDR1 is SGHKS and CDR2 is YYEKEE (reference sequence). V lost 0 bases, J lost 5 bases, and 9 bases lay in between. CDR3 sequence: CASSLEPRRANVLTF. In nucleotides, the CDR3 is TGTGCCAGCAGCTTGGAACCGCGGAGGGCCAACGTCCTGACTTTC. The full variable domain, in which reference TRBV5-5 and TRBJ2-6 provide the parts outside the CDR3, is DAGVTQSPTHLIKTRGQQVTLRCSPISGHKSVSWYQQVLGQGPQFIFQYYEKEERGRGNFPDRFSARQFPNYSSELNVNALLLGDSALYLCASSLEPRRANVLTFGAGSRLTVL.

Comments on this clonotype: One end of the junction is discordant with germline, which a read error may explain. V and J are TRBV20-1 and TRBJ1-3; a weak D match, TRBD1 (6 bases). Germline V CDR1 and CDR2: DFQATT, SNEGSKA (reference sequence). The CDR3 consists of 17 residues. The CDR3 nucleotides are TGCAGTGCTAGAGTTGGGGGGGGCCTGAGCTCTGGAAACACCATATACTTT. This sequence encodes CSARVGGGLSSGNTIYF.

This chain connects TRBV20-1 to TRBJ2-5, with TRBD2 matching over 14 bases. J lost 3 bases, V lost 4 bases, and 7 bases had no gene match. The germline CDR1 and CDR2 sequences are DFQATT and SNEGSKA (reference sequence). The CDR3 has 16 residues. This CDR3 reads CSAIPGLAGVKETQYF. The CDR3 DNA is TGCAGTGCTATTCCGGGACTAGCGGGAGTGAAAGAGACCCAGTACTTC.

The chain employs TRBV5-1 and TRBJ2-5, with a weak D call TRBD1 (5 bases). This CDR3 has 16 amino acids. Germline lookup yields CDR1 SGHRS and CDR2 YFSETQ. Trimming removed 0 bases from V and 4 bases from J, with 16 bases in between. CDR3 sequence reads: CASSLVTGSQGETQYF. CDR3 coding DNA: TGCGCCAGCAGCTTGGTTACAGGTTCCCAGGGAGAGACCCAGTACTTC.

A few counts support this clonotype. The chain has TRBV9 and TRBJ2-2, with D unresolved. V was cut by 0 bases and J by 5 bases, with 2 bases left in between. The CDR3 runs to 12 residues. The germline gives CDR1 SGDLS, CDR2 YYNGEE. In nucleotides, the CDR3 is TGTGCCAGCAGCGTAGATACCGGGGAGCTGTTTTTT. Translated, it gives CASSVDTGELFF.

J is TRBJ2-7 and V is TRBV20-1; no clear D. The length of the CDR3 is 13 residues. V was clipped by 2 bases and J by 3 bases, with 11 bases between them. Germline CDR1 reads DFQATT; CDR2 reads SNEGSKA (reference sequence). The CDR3 region has the DNA TGCAGTGCTAGAAGGGTGGGCTTCTACGAGCAGTACTTC. Translation gives CSARRVGFYEQYF.

The V call is TRBV3-1, the J call TRBJ2-5, with D unresolved. Germline CDR1 and CDR2: LGHDT and YNNKEL (reference sequence). This CDR3 spans 13 amino acids. The V gene lost 4 bases and the J gene lost 1 base, with 7 bases spanning the gap. DNA of the CDR3: TGTGCCAGCAGCCTTAAAAGCCAAGAGACCCAGTACTTC. It encodes CASSLKSQETQYF.

This clonotype was found a few times. The chain joins TRBV25-1 to TRBJ1-1; 7 nucleotides line up with TRBD1. The CDR3 is 13 residues long. The germline V gene has CDR1 MGHDK and CDR2 SYGVNS. V dropped 7 bases and J dropped 4; count of bases not matched to a gene: 6. Here the CDR3 DNA reads TGTGCCAGCACCCGGACAGGATCCACTGAAGCTTTCTTT. It translates to CASTRTGSTEAFF.

CDR3 residues: CAISESTRTNTEAFF. The CDR3 coding sequence is TGTGCCATCAGTGAGTCGACCAGGACCAACACTGAAGCTTTCTTT. The V and J genes are TRBV10-3 and TRBJ1-1; no firm D call. The CDR3 covers 15 residues. CDR1 is ENHRY, CDR2 SYGVKD, per germline. V lost 0 bases to trimming and J lost 2 bases, with 10 bases between them.

The chain links TRBV23-1 to TRBJ2-1, with 7 bases identical to TRBD2. TRBV23-1 qualifies as an ORF whose function is uncertain. Trimming took 7 bases from V and 10 from J; bases not matched to a gene: 1. The length of the CDR3 is 10 residues. The CDR3 DNA reads TGCGCCAGCATCGGGGGGGAGCAGTTCTTC. Protein sequence: CASIGGEQFF.

This clonotype was counted only a few times. In DNA, the CDR3 is TGCGCCAGCAGCTTGAAGAACCAAGAGACCCAGTACTTC. Its translation: CASSLKNQETQYF. V gene TRBV5-1 combines with J gene TRBJ2-5, with unresolved D. V lost 1 base and J lost 0, with 4 bases in between. Germline CDR1 is SGHRS and CDR2 is YFSETQ. The CDR3 length is 13 residues. Using reference TRBV5-1 and TRBJ2-5 for the parts outside the CDR3, the full variable domain is KAGVTQTPRYLIKTRGQQVTLSCSPISGHRSVSWYQQTPGQGLQFLFEYFSETQRNKGNFPGRFSGRQFSNSRSEMNVSTLELGDSALYLCASSLKNQETQYFGPGTRLLVL.

The chain uses TRBV20-1 and TRBJ1-1; D possibly corresponds to TRBD1 (6 bases). Germline CDR1 reads DFQATT; CDR2 reads SNEGSKA (reference sequence). Trimming removed 3 bases from V and 1 base from J, with 12 bases in between. The CDR3 has 14 amino acids. As DNA, the CDR3 is TGCAGTGCTAGTCTCACAGGGACGAACACTGAAGCTTTCTTT. It specifies CSASLTGTNTEAFF.

This clonotype was recorded many times. The V call is TRBV12-3 or TRBV12-4, the J call TRBJ2-4; D not resolved. This CDR3 region has 13 residues. With 1 base removed from V and 5 bases from J, the gap between germline ends came to 6 bases. CDR3 coding DNA: TGTGCCAGCAGTTTAGGCGCGGAAAACATTCAGTACTTC. It specifies CASSLGAENIQYF.

This rearrangement joins TRBV6-1 to TRBJ2-1, with 7 positions matching TRBD1. CDR3 size: 15 residues. J was trimmed by 0 bases and V by 11 bases; bases with no gene match: 10. CDR1 and CDR2 from the germline V gene are MNHNS and SASEGT. The CDR3 DNA sequence: TGTGCCGGAATGGAACAGGGGAGCTCCTACAATGAGCAGTTCTTC. Protein sequence: CAGMEQGSSYNEQFF.